This entry describes one T cell receptor (beta chain). The antigen is unknown. These data belong to a study of T cell responses to AZD1222 COVID-19 vaccine. The assay was immunoSEQ multiplex PCR, and TCRdb's table has in-frame clones only and misses some. The table has around 190,000 clones, under 95% seen once; the top ten hold about 1.5%. Looked up from germline, CDR1 is MDHEN and CDR2 is SYDVKM. V was trimmed by 8 bases and J by 1 base, leaving 15 bases between them. This CDR3 spans 15 amino acids. Pooling was applied to second doses at about 4 or about 12 weeks. Study-level findings and limits: Clonal diversity may have been underestimated in mostly white British donors.

The source was peripheral blood, collected 28 days after the second AZD1222 dose. J is TRBJ1-3 and V is TRBV28; D not certain. The clonotype comes from an adult who received the AZD1222 COVID-19 vaccine. This CDR3 is CASGPSAGSGNTIYF. In DNA, the CDR3 is TGTGCCAGCGGCCCCAGTGCGGGTTCTGGAAACACCATATATTTT. Filled out from reference TRBV28 and TRBJ1-3, the complete variable domain reads DVKVTQSSRYLVKRTGEKVFLECVQDMDHENMFWYRQDPGLGLRLIYFSYDVKMKEKGDIPEGYSVSREKKERFSLILESASTNQTSMYLCASGPSAGSGNTIYFGEGSWLTVV.